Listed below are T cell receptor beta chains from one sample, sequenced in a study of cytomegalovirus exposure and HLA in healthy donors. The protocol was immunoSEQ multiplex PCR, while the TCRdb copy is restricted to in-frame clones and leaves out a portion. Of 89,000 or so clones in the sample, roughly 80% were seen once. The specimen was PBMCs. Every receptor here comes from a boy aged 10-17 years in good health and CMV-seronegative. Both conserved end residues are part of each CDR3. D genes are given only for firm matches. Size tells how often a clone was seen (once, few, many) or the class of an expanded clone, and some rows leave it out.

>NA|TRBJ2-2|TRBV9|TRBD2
CASSVVGLRGGTGELFF
TGTGCCAGCAGCGTAGTAGGGCTCCGGGGGGGGACCGGGGAGCTGTTTTTT
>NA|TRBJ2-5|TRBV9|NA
CASSVEGAGAETQYF
TGTGCCAGCAGCGTAGAAGGTGCGGGGGCAGAGACCCAGTACTTC
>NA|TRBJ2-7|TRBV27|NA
CASSLVQRRNEQYF
TGTGCCAGCAGTTTAGTCCAGCGAAGGAACGAGCAGTACTTC
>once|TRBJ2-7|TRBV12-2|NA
CASRLTRDSPYEQYF
TGTGCAAGTCGCTTAACCCGGGACAGCCCCTACGAGCAGTACTTC
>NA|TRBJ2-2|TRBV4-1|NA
CASSQDSTRAGELFF
TGCGCCAGCAGCCAAGATTCAACCAGGGCCGGGGAGCTGTTTTTT
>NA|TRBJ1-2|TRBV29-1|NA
CSVEDPFREGLSYGYTF
TGCAGCGTTGAAGACCCCTTCCGGGAGGGGCTGAGCTATGGCTACACCTTC
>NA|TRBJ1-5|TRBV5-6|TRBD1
CASSYYRGNQPQHF
TGTGCCAGCAGCTACTACAGGGGGAATCAGCCCCAGCATTTT
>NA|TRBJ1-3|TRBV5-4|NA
CASSLEGLSSGNTIYF
TGTGCCAGCAGCTTGGAGGGACTGAGCTCTGGAAACACCATATATTTT
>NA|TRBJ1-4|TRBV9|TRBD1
CASSVETGANEKLFF
TGTGCCAGCAGCGTAGAGACAGGGGCTAATGAAAAACTGTTTTTT
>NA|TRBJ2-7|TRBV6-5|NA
CASSQTGIPYEQYF
TGTGCCAGCAGCCAAACAGGGATCCCCTACGAGCAGTACTTC
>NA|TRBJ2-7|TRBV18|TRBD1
CASPFETGDYEQYF
TGTGCCAGCCCCTTCGAGACAGGGGACTACGAGCAGTACTTC
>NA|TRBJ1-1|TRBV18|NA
CASSDSLPNTEAFF
TGTGCCAGCTCAGATAGTCTTCCGAACACTGAAGCTTTCTTT
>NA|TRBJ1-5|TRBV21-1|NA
CASSKQDRGPDQPQHF
TGTGCCAGCAGCAAGCAGGACAGGGGACCCGATCAGCCCCAGCATTTT
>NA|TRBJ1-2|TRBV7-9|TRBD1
CASSPAVLRDSYGYTF
TGTGCCAGCAGCCCGGCCGTCCTCCGGGACAGCTATGGCTACACCTTC
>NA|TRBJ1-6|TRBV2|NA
CASNPVLARPLHF
TGTGCCAGCAATCCGGTCCTGGCTAGGCCCCTCCACTTT
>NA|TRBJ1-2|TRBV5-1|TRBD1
CASSLGGGGAGYTF
TGCGCCAGCAGCTTGGGTGGAGGGGGCGCGGGCTACACCTTC
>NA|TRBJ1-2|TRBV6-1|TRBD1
CAIGTGPSGYTF
TGTGCCATCGGGACAGGGCCCTCTGGCTACACCTTC
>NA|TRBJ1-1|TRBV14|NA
CASSRLTGANTEAFF
TGTGCCAGCAGCCGCCTGACAGGCGCTAACACTGAAGCTTTCTTT
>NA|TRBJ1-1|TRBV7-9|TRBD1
CASSLTGVTEAFF
TGTGCCAGCAGTTTGACAGGGGTTACTGAAGCTTTCTTT
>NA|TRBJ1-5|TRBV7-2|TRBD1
CASSLQGVGNQPQHF
TGTGCCAGCAGCTTACAGGGGGTCGGCAATCAGCCCCAGCATTTT
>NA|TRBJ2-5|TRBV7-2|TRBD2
CASTASGHQETQYF
TGTGCCAGCACTGCTAGCGGGCACCAAGAGACCCAGTACTTC
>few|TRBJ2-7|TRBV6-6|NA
CASSYPGSSYEQYF
TGTGCCAGCAGTTACCCGGGGTCCTCCTACGAGCAGTACTTC
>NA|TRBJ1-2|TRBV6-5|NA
CASSYSLGGQIYGYTF
TGTGCCAGCAGTTACTCCCTCGGGGGGCAAATCTATGGCTACACCTTC
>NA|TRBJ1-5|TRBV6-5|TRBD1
CASRPTGFGQPQHF
TGTGCCAGCAGGCCGACAGGGTTTGGACAGCCCCAGCATTTT
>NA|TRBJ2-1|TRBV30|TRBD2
CAWGVAGGPGNEQFF
TGTGCCTGGGGAGTAGCGGGGGGGCCAGGGAATGAGCAGTTCTTC
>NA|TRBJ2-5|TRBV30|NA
CAWSGTENQETQYF
TGTGCCTGGAGTGGGACAGAGAATCAAGAGACCCAGTACTTC
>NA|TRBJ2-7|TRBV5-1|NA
CASRRELYEQYF
TGCGCCAGCAGACGGGAGCTCTACGAGCAGTACTTC